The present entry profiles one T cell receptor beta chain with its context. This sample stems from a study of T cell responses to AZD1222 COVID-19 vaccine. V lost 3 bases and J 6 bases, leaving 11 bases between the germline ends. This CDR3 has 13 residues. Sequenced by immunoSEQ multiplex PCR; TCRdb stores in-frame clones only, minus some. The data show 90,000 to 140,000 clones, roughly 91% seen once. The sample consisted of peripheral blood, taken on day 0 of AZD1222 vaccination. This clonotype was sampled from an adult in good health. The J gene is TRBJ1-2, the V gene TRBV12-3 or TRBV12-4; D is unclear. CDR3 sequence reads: CASSLFQLNGYTF. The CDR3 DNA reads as TGTGCCAGCAGTTTGTTTCAACTGAATGGCTACACCTTC.